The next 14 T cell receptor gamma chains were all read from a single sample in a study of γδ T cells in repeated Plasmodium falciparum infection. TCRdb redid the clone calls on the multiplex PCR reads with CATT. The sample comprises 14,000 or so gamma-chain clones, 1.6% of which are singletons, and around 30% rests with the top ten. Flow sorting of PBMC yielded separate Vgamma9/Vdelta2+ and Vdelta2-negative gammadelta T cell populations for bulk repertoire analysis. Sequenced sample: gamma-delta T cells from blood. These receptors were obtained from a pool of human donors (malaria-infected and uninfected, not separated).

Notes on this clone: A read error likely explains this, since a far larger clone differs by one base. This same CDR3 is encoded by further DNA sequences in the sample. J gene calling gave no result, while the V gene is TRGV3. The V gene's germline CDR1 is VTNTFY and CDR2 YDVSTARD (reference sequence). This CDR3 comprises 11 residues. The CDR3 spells CATWDKTKKLF. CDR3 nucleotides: TGTGCCACCTGGGACAAAACCAAGAAACTCTTC.

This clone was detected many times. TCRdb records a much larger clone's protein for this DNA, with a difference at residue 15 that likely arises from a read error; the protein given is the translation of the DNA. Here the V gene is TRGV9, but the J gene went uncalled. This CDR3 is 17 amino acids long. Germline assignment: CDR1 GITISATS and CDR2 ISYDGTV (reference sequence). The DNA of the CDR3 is TGTGCCTTGTGGATCAAATTCCCTCATACCACTGGTTGGTTCAGGATATTT. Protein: CALWIKFPHTTGWFRIF.

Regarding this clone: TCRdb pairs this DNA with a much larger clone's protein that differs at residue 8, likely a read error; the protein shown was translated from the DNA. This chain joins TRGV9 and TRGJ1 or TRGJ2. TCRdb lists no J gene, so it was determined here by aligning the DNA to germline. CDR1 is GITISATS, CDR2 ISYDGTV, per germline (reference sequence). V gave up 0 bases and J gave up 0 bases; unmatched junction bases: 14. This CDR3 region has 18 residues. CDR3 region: CALWEVQTYNSNYYKKLF. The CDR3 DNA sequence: TGTGCCTTGTGGGAGGTGCAGACCTACAATTCGAATTATTATAAGAAACTCTTT.

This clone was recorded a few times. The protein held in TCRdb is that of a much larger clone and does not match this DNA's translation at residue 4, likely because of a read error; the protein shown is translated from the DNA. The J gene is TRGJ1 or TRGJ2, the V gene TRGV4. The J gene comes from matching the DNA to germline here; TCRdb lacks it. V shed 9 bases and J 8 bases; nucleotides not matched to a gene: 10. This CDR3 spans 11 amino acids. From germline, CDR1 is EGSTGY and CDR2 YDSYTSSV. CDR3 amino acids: CATGTSDKKLF. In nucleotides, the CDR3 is TGTGCCACCGGGACTTCGGATAAGAAACTCTTT.

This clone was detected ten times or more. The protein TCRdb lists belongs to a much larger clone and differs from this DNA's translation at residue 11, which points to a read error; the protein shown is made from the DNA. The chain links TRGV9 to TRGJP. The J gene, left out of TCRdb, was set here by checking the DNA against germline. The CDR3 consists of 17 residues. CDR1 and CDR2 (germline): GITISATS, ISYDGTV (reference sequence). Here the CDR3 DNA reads TGTGCCTTGTGGGAGGTGAAGGCCAAGTTGAGCAAAAAAATCAAGGTATTT. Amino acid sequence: CALWEVKAKLSKKIKVF.

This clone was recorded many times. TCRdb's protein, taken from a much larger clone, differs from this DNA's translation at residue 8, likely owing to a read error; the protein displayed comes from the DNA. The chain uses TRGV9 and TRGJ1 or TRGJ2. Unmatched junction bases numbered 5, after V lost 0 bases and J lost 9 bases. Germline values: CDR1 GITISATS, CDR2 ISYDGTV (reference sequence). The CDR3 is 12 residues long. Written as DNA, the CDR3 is TGTGCCTTGTGGGAGGTGGAGGGTAAGAAACTCTTT. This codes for CALWEVEGKKLF.

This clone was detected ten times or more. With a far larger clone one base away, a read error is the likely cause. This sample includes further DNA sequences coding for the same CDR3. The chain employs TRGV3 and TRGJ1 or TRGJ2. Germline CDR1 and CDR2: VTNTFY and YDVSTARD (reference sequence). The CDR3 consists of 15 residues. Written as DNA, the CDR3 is TGTGCCACATGGGACAGGCAGGGGAATTATTATAAGAAACTCTTT. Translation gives CATWDRQGNYYKKLF.

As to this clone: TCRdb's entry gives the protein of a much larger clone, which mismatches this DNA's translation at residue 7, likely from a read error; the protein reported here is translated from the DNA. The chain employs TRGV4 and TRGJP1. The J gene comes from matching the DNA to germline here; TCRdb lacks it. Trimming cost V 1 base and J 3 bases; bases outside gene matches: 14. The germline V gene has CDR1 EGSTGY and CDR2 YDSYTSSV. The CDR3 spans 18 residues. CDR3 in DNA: TGTGCCACCTGGGATGGTTCTCCTTTAATGGCCACTGGTTGGTTCAAGATATTT. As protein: CATWDGSPLMATGWFKIF.

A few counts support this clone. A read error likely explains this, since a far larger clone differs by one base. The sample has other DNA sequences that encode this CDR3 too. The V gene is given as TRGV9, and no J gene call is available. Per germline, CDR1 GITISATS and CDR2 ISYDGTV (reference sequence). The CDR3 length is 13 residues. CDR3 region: CALWEPGIWIKTF. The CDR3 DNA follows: TGTGCCTTGTGGGAGCCGGGGATATGGATCAAGACATTT.

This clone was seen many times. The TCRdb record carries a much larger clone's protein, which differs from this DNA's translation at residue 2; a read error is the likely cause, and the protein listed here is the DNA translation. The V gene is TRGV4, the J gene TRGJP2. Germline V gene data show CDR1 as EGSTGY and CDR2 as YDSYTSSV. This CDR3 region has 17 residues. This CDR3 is CTTWAHHPRSSDWIKTF. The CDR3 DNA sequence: TGTACCACCTGGGCCCATCATCCACGTAGTAGTGATTGGATCAAGACGTTT.

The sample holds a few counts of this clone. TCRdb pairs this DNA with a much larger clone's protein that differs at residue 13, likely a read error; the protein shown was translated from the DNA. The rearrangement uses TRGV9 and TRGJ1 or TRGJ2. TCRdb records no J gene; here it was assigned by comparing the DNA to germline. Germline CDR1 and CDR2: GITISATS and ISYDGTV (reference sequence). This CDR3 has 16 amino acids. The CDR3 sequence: CALWEAPPGYWYRKLF. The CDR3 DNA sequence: TGTGCCTTGTGGGAGGCCCCGCCTGGTTATTGGTATAGGAAACTCTTT.

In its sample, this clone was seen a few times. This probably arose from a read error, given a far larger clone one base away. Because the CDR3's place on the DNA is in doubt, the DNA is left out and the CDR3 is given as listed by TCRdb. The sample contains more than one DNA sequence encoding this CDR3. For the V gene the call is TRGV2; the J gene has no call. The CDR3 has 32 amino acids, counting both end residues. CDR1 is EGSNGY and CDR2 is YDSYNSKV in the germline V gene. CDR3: CATWDGPIGIRNSLAVEQHWLSQVSIGRIQHF.

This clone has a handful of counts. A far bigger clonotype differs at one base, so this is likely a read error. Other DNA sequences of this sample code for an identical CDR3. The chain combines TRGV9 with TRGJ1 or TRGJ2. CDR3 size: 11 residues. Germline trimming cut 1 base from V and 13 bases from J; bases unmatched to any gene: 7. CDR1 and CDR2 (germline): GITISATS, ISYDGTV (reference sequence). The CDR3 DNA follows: TGTGCCTTGTGGGAGGTTAGAGAAAAACTCTTT. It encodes CALWEVREKLF.

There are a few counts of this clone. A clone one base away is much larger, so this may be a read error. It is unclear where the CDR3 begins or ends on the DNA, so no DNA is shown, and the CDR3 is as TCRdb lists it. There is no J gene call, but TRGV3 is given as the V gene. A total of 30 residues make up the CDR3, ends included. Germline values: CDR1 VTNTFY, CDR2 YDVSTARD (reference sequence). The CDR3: CATWDRLVRNSLAVEQHWLSQVSIGRIQHF.